What follows are 16 T cell receptor beta chains derived from one specimen sequenced in a study of regulatory T cells in long-lasting Graves disease. Described time point: newly diagnosed GD, antithyroid drugs for less than 3 months. PBMC RNA served as the TCR library source. Libraries of TCR beta came from iRepertoire HTBI primers plus Arm-PCR of CDR3 regions. Via MiXCR, TCRdb re-called the multiplex PCR reads, giving one row per CDR3 protein. Of about 460,000 distinct CDR3 sequences in the sample, 12% to 15% were seen once. Separately, the same data were catalogued under a study of T cells in Graves' hyperthyroidism and ophthalmopathy.

The input for sequencing was peripheral blood mononuclear cells (PBMCs), taken at new diagnosis, from a patient treated with antithyroid drugs. All receptors come from a woman between 50 and 59 years old with Graves disease.

The rearrangement uses TRBV3-1 and TRBJ2-1; the match to TRBD2 covers 11 bases. The CDR3 runs 15 residues. Germline CDR1 and CDR2: LGHDT and YNNKEL (reference sequence). The V segment lost 3 bases and the J segment 7 bases; nucleotides outside the gene matches: 5. CDR3 in amino acids: CASSHPSGRPNEQFF. CDR3 coding DNA: TGTGCCAGCAGCCATCCTAGCGGGAGGCCGAATGAGCAGTTCTTC.

The chain is built from TRBV5-1 and TRBJ2-7; 10 bases align to TRBD1. Germline CDR1 reads SGHRS; CDR2 reads YFSETQ. With V trimmed by 4 bases and J by 3 bases, 4 bases remained unmatched. The CDR3 runs to 14 residues. The CDR3, as DNA: TGCGCCAGCAGCAGACAGGGGGCGGACTACGAGCAGTACTTC. Its translation: CASSRQGADYEQYF.

The table lists this clonotype with a few counts. The rearrangement uses TRBV24-1 and TRBJ2-7, with TRBD1 identical over 7 bases. Germline trimming cut 8 bases from V and 3 bases from J; bases unmatched to any gene: 9. The V gene's germline CDR1 is KGHDR and CDR2 SFDVKD. CDR3 length: 14 amino acids. CDR3 sequence reads: CATTSSGTDYEQYF. The CDR3 region has the DNA TGTGCCACCACTTCTTCCGGGACAGACTACGAGCAGTACTTC.

This clonotype was counted a few times. J is TRBJ2-2 and V is TRBV5-5; perhaps TRBD1 as D (6 bases). CDR3 size: 15 residues. Germline values: CDR1 SGHKS, CDR2 YYEKEE (reference sequence). The V end was cut by 3 bases, the J end by 6 bases, with 15 bases between. The CDR3 reads CASSWQGSVAGELFF. The CDR3 coding sequence is TGTGCCAGCAGCTGGCAGGGGTCGGTTGCCGGGGAGCTGTTTTTT.

V is TRBV7-6 and J is TRBJ1-1; 7 bases are shared with TRBD1. The trim removed 2 bases at V and 1 base at J, leaving 16 bases unmatched. Germline CDR1 is SGHVS and CDR2 is FNYEAQ. CDR3 length: 19 amino acids. CDR3 DNA sequence: TGTGCCAGCAGCTTATACCATTCGACAGGGATGGTGGCGAACACTGAAGCTTTCTTT. Protein sequence: CASSLYHSTGMVANTEAFF.

This chain uses TRBV20-1 with TRBJ2-3; TRBD2 agrees at 11 bases. The CDR3 has 15 amino acids. Germline CDR1 is DFQATT and CDR2 is SNEGSKA (reference sequence). V gave up 0 bases and J gave up 6 bases; unmatched junction bases: 5. CDR3 sequence reads: CSARDPLAGGDTQYF. CDR3 bases: TGCAGTGCTAGAGATCCGCTAGCGGGAGGTGATACGCAGTATTTT.

The V gene is TRBV29-1, the J gene TRBJ1-4, with 9 bases identical to TRBD1. V shed 4 bases and J 0 bases; nucleotides not matched to a gene: 0. The CDR3 totals 14 residues. In germline, CDR1 is SQVTM, CDR2 ANQGSEA. The CDR3 DNA is TGCAGCGTTGGACAGGGGGCAACTAATGAAAAACTGTTTTTT. As protein: CSVGQGATNEKLFF.

In its sample, this clonotype was seen many times. The CDR3 coding sequence is TGCGCCAGCAGCTTGGAAGGGGCGAGGAATCAGCCCCAGCATTTT. It is translated as CASSLEGARNQPQHF. The chain combines TRBV5-1 with TRBJ1-5, with D perhaps matching TRBD1 (5 bases). Deletions cut 0 bases from V and 4 bases from J, with 11 bases between. The CDR3 sequence is 15 residues long. Germline V CDR1 and CDR2: SGHRS, YFSETQ.

The rearrangement links TRBV12-3 or TRBV12-4 to TRBJ1-1; 10 bases map to TRBD1. J lost 3 bases, V lost 5 bases, and 6 bases had no gene match. The CDR3 is 15 amino acids. CDR3 residues: CASSTFGTGDTEAFF. As DNA, the CDR3 is TGTGCCAGCAGTACATTTGGGACAGGGGACACTGAAGCTTTCTTT.

Many counts were recorded for this clonotype. The V and J genes are TRBV5-1 and TRBJ2-3; 8 bases match TRBD2. Germline V gene data show CDR1 as SGHRS and CDR2 as YFSETQ. This CDR3 is 14 amino acids long. The V and J ends lost 0 bases and 4 bases, in that order; junction bases with no gene match: 1. CDR3 nucleotides: TGCGCCAGCAGCTTGGCGGGAGGGTCAGATACGCAGTATTTT. Translated: CASSLAGGSDTQYF. The variable domain in full, with the rest retrieved from reference TRBV5-1 and TRBJ2-3, is KAGVTQTPRYLIKTRGQQVTLSCSPISGHRSVSWYQQTPGQGLQFLFEYFSETQRNKGNFPGRFSGRQFSNSRSEMNVSTLELGDSALYLCASSLAGGSDTQYFGPGTRLTVL.

The V and J genes are TRBV6-1 and TRBJ2-7; 8 bases fit TRBD2. Unmatched junction bases numbered 4, after V lost 6 bases and J lost 0 bases. Germline CDR1 is MNHNS and CDR2 is SASEGT. The CDR3 is 14 residues long. The CDR3 DNA follows: TGTGCCAGCAGGACTAGCGCGAGCTCCTACGAGCAGTACTTC. This codes for CASRTSASSYEQYF.

In this sample, this clonotype turned up many times. The genes are TRBV6-2 or TRBV6-3 and TRBJ2-1; 10 bases fit TRBD2. The germline V gene encodes CDR1 MNHEY and CDR2 SVGEGT. Trimming took 0 bases from V and 5 from J; bases not matched to a gene: 4. This CDR3 has 16 residues. CDR3 protein: CASSYSSGLADNEQFF. Written as DNA, the CDR3 is TGTGCCAGCAGTTACTCGAGCGGACTAGCGGACAATGAGCAGTTCTTC.

This clonotype came up a few times. This clone may be a read error of a much larger clone one base away. The chain carries TRBV3-1 and TRBJ2-5, with a tentative D call TRBD2 (5 bases). Germline V gene data show CDR1 as LGHDT and CDR2 as YNNKEL (reference sequence). The CDR3 loop spans 16 amino acids. The CDR3 DNA sequence: TGTGTCAGCAGCCAAGATTGGGCGACTACCCAAGAGACCCAGTACTTC. As protein: CVSSQDWATTQETQYF.

This clonotype was picked up many times. The chain uses TRBV11-2 and TRBJ2-7; D not resolved. Looked up from germline, CDR1 is SGHAT and CDR2 is FQNNGV. CDR3 size: 12 residues. V dropped 1 base and J dropped 5 bases, with 6 bases sitting between them. The CDR3 DNA is TGTGCCAGCAGCTTAGGTCCTAACGAGCAGTACTTC. The encoded protein is CASSLGPNEQYF.

V gene TRBV5-6 combines with J gene TRBJ2-2, with D tentatively TRBD1 (5 bases). The germline CDR1 and CDR2 sequences are SGHDT and YYEEEE. CDR3 length: 15 amino acids. V lost 1 base and J lost 2, with 9 bases in between. The CDR3 DNA sequence: TGTGCCAGCAGCTTGCTTGACAGAAACACCGGGGAGCTGTTTTTT. It translates to CASSLLDRNTGELFF.

To note about this clonotype: This could be a read error, since a much larger clone is one nucleotide away. This rearrangement joins TRBV12-3 or TRBV12-4 to TRBJ2-5, with 9 bases fitting TRBD2. The CDR3 contains 17 residues. CDR3 sequence (DNA): TGTGCCAGCAGTTTACGGCGGGAGGGCTTCGAGAAAGAGACCCATTACTTC. Its protein is CASSLRREGFEKETHYF.